Listed below are T cell receptor beta chains from one sample, sequenced in a study of OX40 agonist ivuxolimab in advanced cancers. This table comes from immunoSEQ multiplex PCR, and its TCRdb copy is limited to in-frame clones, with some not included. The sample includes about 63,000 clones, about 91% of them seen just once. This specimen consisted of CD4+ or CD8+ T cells sorted from blood, obtained in a trial of the OX40 agonist ivuxolimab. Receptors were obtained from an adult with an advanced solid tumor such as melanoma, head and neck, liver or kidney cancer. The CDR3 runs from the conserved cysteine through the conserved F or W. A D gene is named only where the DNA matches it firmly. Clone sizes are given selectively: once, few, many, or a class where the clone is expanded.

TRBD2	TRBV7-2	TRBJ2-1	-	TGTGCCAGCAGCTTAGGGGGACTAGGGCGGAATGAGCAGTTCTTC	CASSLGGLGRNEQFF
TRBD1	TRBV7-6	TRBJ2-2	-	TGTGCCAGCAGCTCGGGACAGGGAGACGGGGAGCTGTTTTTT	CASSSGQGDGELFF
TRBD2	TRBV11-3	TRBJ2-2	-	TGTGCCAGCAGCTCCTTAGCGGGGAACACCGGGGAGCTGTTTTTT	CASSSLAGNTGELFF
TRBD1	TRBV28	TRBJ2-7	once	TGTGCCAGCAGGGAGGAGGGGGACAGGGTAAACGAGCAGTACTTC	CASREEGDRVNEQYF
-	TRBV4-2	TRBJ2-7	-	TGTGCCAGCAGCCAAGGGGGGGTCAGCTCCTACGAGCAGTACTTC	CASSQGGVSSYEQYF
TRBD1	TRBV29-1	TRBJ1-2	-	TGCAGCGTTGAGAGACAGGGGGCAGGCTATGGCTACACCTTC	CSVERQGAGYGYTF
-	TRBV14	TRBJ2-2	-	TGTGCCAGCAGCCACGAAGATGGTGATACCGGGGAGCTGTTTTTT	CASSHEDGDTGELFF
-	TRBV15	TRBJ2-7	-	TGTGCCACCAGCCCAAGTCGTTCTTCCTACGAGCAGTACTTC	CATSPSRSSYEQYF
TRBD1	TRBV4-2	TRBJ1-2	-	TGTGCCAGCAGCCAGGAACCGGGACAGGGGCATTACGGCTACACCTTC	CASSQEPGQGHYGYTF
-	TRBV19	TRBJ2-7	-	TGTGCCACTTCAAACCAGGGACCCTACGAGCAGTACTTC	CATSNQGPYEQYF
-	TRBV5-1	TRBJ2-2	-	TGCGCCAGCAGCTTTGGAGGGGCGACGAACACCGGGGAGCTGTTTTTT	CASSFGGATNTGELFF
-	TRBV9	TRBJ1-5	-	TGTGCCAGCAGCGTAGAGGGGGTTTCGGAGCCCCAGCATTTT	CASSVEGVSEPQHF
-	TRBV28	TRBJ2-3	-	TGTGCCAGCAGTTTCTCTGCCCGGGACTCTAGGGCACCCACAGATACGCAGTATTTT	CASSFSARDSRAPTDTQYF
-	TRBV27	TRBJ1-1	many	TGTGCCAGCAGTCCTACAGGGACTGAAGCTTTCTTT	CASSPTGTEAFF
-	TRBV9	TRBJ1-2	once	TGTGCCAGCAGCGTAGTGGGGGGAGGAAACTATGGCTACACCTTC	CASSVVGGGNYGYTF
TRBD1	TRBV5-1	TRBJ1-2	once	TGCGCCAGCAGCTTGTGGAATCAGGGGGCTGATGGCTACACCTTC	CASSLWNQGADGYTF
-	TRBV7-9	TRBJ1-1	-	TGTGCCAGCAGCTTAGCCGGCACTGAAGCTTTCTTT	CASSLAGTEAFF
TRBD2	TRBV4-1	TRBJ2-7	-	TGCGCCAGCAGCCAAGAGACCGGACTAGCGGGAGCCTACGAGCAGTACTTC	CASSQETGLAGAYEQYF
-	TRBV7-8	TRBJ2-1	-	TGTGCCAGCAGCTTAAGGTATGAGCAGTTCTTC	CASSLRYEQFF
-	TRBV5-1	TRBJ1-5	-	TGCGCCAGCAGCTTGGCAAGAGGCAGGAGGGTCGGCAATCAGCCCCAGCATTTT	CASSLARGRRVGNQPQHF
-	TRBV2	TRBJ2-5	-	TGTGCCAGCAGTATTAGCGGAGCCCAAGAGACCCAGTACTTC	CASSISGAQETQYF
TRBD1	TRBV6-5	TRBJ2-1	-	TGTGCCAGCAGTTCTGGACAGGTAAACAATGAGCAGTTCTTC	CASSSGQVNNEQFF
-	TRBV7-6	TRBJ2-7	-	TGTGCCAGCAGCCCAACGGCGGACCGACGGGCCTACGAGCAGTACTTC	CASSPTADRRAYEQYF
TRBD1	TRBV19	TRBJ1-5	-	TGTGCCAGTAGGACCGTGACAGGGGGGAATCAGCCCCAGCATTTT	CASRTVTGGNQPQHF
-	TRBV4-3	TRBJ1-1	few	TGCGCCAGCAGCCAAGATTCCCCCTCTAGGGCTGAAGCTTTCTTT	CASSQDSPSRAEAFF
TRBD2	TRBV30	TRBJ2-1	-	TGTGCCTGGAGCTCGGGACTAGCGTATGAGCAGTTCTTC	CAWSSGLAYEQFF
-	TRBV5-6	TRBJ1-2	-	TGTGCCAGCAGCTTGAATACGAACTATGGCTACACCTTC	CASSLNTNYGYTF
-	TRBV7-6	TRBJ1-3	-	TGTGCCAGCAGCCACACCGGACAGTCCTACTCTGGAAACACCATATATTTT	CASSHTGQSYSGNTIYF
-	TRBV23-1	TRBJ1-2	-	TGCGCCAGCAGTCAAGGTCCGGAAAGCGCCCTTTATGGCTACACCTTC	CASSQGPESALYGYTF
TRBD2	TRBV13	TRBJ2-2	-	TGTGCCAGCAGTCCAACGCGACTAGCGGGGGGAGGGAACACCGGGGAGCTGTTTTTT	CASSPTRLAGGGNTGELFF
-	TRBV7-3	TRBJ1-1	-	TGTGCCAGCAGCTTAGGAGGCCGTTCGGGGTCGAACACTGAAGCTTTCTTT	CASSLGGRSGSNTEAFF
-	TRBV6-1	TRBJ2-7	-	TGTGCCAGCAGTGAATCTCGTGACAGATTCCTTTCCGAGCAGTACTTC	CASSESRDRFLSEQYF
TRBD2	TRBV9	TRBJ2-7	-	TGTGCCAGCAGCGCTAGCGGGGTCTTACCCGCCTACGAGCAGTACTTC	CASSASGVLPAYEQYF
-	TRBV4-1	TRBJ2-7	-	TGCGCCAGCAGCTCAAGCGAGGTCGGTTACGAGCAGTACTTC	CASSSSEVGYEQYF
-	TRBV9	TRBJ1-2	-	TGTGCCAGCAGCGTAGGATGGGGAGGGACGGCAGGGTATGGCTACACCTTC	CASSVGWGGTAGYGYTF
-	TRBV7-3	TRBJ2-2	-	TGTGCCAGCAGCTTAACGCCCTGGACAAGTAACACCGGGGAGCTGTTTTTT	CASSLTPWTSNTGELFF
-	TRBV28	TRBJ2-7	-	TGTGCCAGCAGTCCGCGAGGTTCCGCCTACGAGCAGTACTTC	CASSPRGSAYEQYF
-	TRBV28	TRBJ2-1	-	TGTGCCAGCAGCCCAATTTCCGGGACTCCAACCATTTACAATGAGCAGTTCTTC	CASSPISGTPTIYNEQFF
-	TRBV5-8	TRBJ1-2	-	TGTGCCAGCAGCTTGGTCGGGGAAGACTATGGCTACACCTTC	CASSLVGEDYGYTF
TRBD1	TRBV27	TRBJ2-1	-	TGTGCCAGCAGTCCGGGGACAGGGGGCACCAATGAGCAGTTCTTC	CASSPGTGGTNEQFF
TRBD2	TRBV27	TRBJ2-3	-	TGTGCCAGCAGCCGAGGAGCGGGGGAGCTCACAGATACGCAGTATTTT	CASSRGAGELTDTQYF
-	TRBV9	TRBJ2-3	-	TGTGCCAGCAGCGTAGCTCAGCGGAGCCCAGATACGCAGTATTTT	CASSVAQRSPDTQYF
TRBD2	TRBV4-1	TRBJ2-1	-	TGCGCCAGCAGCCAACGGGACAGGGCTAGCGGGAGGCTATACAATGAGCAGTTCTTC	CASSQRDRASGRLYNEQFF
-	TRBV28	TRBJ1-1	-	TGTGCCAGCAGTCTTACGAACAAGAACACTGAAGCTTTCTTT	CASSLTNKNTEAFF
-	TRBV6-5	TRBJ1-2	once	TGTGCCAGCAGTTACTCGGAGGGGGTAAATGGCTACACCTTC	CASSYSEGVNGYTF
TRBD2	TRBV11-2	TRBJ2-3	-	TGTGCCAGCAGCTTACGGGGGGTTCCATTGGGCACAGATACGCAGTATTTT	CASSLRGVPLGTDTQYF
TRBD2	TRBV13	TRBJ2-1	-	TGTGCCAGCAGCTTAGGTAGCGGGGGGTTCAATGAGCAGTTCTTC	CASSLGSGGFNEQFF
TRBD1	TRBV6-5	TRBJ2-7	few	TGTGCCAGCAGTTACTCCGGACAGGGCTACGAGCAGTACTTC	CASSYSGQGYEQYF
-	TRBV5-4	TRBJ2-1	-	TGTGCCAGCAGCTTGGAACGGGAAACGAAGTTCTTC	CASSLERETKFF
TRBD1	TRBV19	TRBJ2-3	-	TGTGCCAGTAGTATCTTTCACAGGGGGCGCGAAGATACGCAGTATTTT	CASSIFHRGREDTQYF
-	TRBV19	TRBJ2-2	-	TGTGCCAGTACTAGCACCGGGGAGCTGTTTTTT	CASTSTGELFF
TRBD2	TRBV19	TRBJ2-1	-	TGTGCCAGTAGTATAGATCCTCCCGGGACTAGCGGACTCAATGAGCAGTTCTTC	CASSIDPPGTSGLNEQFF
-	TRBV30	TRBJ2-1	once	TGTGCCTGGAGTGAAGGACTAGGGGGTGAGCAGTTCTTC	CAWSEGLGGEQFF
-	TRBV7-6	TRBJ2-1	-	TGTGCCAGCAGCTTTTCGGGGGCCCCGAGCCGATACAATGAGCAGTTCTTC	CASSFSGAPSRYNEQFF
TRBD2	TRBV6-1	TRBJ2-3	-	TGTGCCAGCAGACGGGAGGGCCGGGGCACAGATACGCAGTATTTT	CASRREGRGTDTQYF
-	TRBV5-4	TRBJ2-7	-	TGTGCCAGCAGCTTGGAATCAAGGGGATTGGACGAGCAGTACTTC	CASSLESRGLDEQYF
TRBD2	TRBV13	TRBJ2-1	-	TGTGCCAGCTCCTTAAACGGCGGGGGACTATACAATGAGCAGTTCTTC	CASSLNGGGLYNEQFF
TRBD2	TRBV28	TRBJ2-7	-	TGTGCCAGCAGTTGGCCCCGGACCGGGTCTAGCGGGAGGGCCTTCCACGAGCAGTACTTC	CASSWPRTGSSGRAFHEQYF
-	TRBV6-5	TRBJ2-5	-	TGTGCCAGCAGTTACGTTTACAGTAACCAAGAGACCCAGTACTTC	CASSYVYSNQETQYF